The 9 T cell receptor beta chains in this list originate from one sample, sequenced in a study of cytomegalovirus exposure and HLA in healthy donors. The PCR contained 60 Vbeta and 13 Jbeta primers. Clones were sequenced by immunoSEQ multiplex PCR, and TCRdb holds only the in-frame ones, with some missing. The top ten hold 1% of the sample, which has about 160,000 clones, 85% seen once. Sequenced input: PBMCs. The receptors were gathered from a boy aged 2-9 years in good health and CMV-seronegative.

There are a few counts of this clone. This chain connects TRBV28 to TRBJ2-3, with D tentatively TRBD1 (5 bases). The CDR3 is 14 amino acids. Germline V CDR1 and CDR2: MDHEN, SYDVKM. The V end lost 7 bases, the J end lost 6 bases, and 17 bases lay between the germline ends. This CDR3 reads CASKTATVSDTQYF. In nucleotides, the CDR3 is TGTGCCAGCAAGACAGCCACGGTGTCCGATACGCAGTATTTT.

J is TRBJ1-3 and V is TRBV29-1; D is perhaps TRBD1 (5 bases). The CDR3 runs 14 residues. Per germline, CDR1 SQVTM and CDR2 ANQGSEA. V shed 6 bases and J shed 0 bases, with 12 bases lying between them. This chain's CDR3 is CSVSGTDSGNTIYF. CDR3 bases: TGCAGCGTGAGCGGGACGGACTCTGGAAACACCATATATTTT.

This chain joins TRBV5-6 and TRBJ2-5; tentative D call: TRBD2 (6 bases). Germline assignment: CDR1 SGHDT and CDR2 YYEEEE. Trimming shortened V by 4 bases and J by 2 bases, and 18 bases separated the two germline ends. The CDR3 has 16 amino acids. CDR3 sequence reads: CASSAWRGLGQETQYF. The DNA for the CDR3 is TGTGCCAGCAGCGCCTGGCGGGGACTGGGGCAAGAGACCCAGTACTTC.

The chain's CDR3 is CASSPAGESASGANVLTF. The CDR3 DNA is TGCGCCAGCAGCCCTGCCGGGGAATCGGCCTCTGGGGCCAACGTCCTGACTTTC. This chain links TRBV5-1 with TRBJ2-6; possible D gene TRBD2, 5 bases. Trimming shortened V by 4 bases and J by 0 bases, and 17 bases separated the two germline ends. The CDR3 is 18 amino acids. CDR1 SGHRS and CDR2 YFSETQ come from the germline V gene.

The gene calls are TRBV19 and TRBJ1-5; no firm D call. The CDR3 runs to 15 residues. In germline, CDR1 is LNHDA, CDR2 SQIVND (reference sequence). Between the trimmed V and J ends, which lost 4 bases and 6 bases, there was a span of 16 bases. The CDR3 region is CASSSPRFAGQPQHF. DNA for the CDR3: TGTGCCAGTAGTAGTCCCCGGTTCGCGGGTCAGCCCCAGCATTTT.

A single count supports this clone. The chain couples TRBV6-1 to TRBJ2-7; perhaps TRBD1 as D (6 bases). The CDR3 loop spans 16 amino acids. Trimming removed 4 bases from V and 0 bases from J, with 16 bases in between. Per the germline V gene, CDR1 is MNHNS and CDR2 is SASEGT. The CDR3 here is CASSGARRDNSYEQYV. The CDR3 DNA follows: TGTGCCAGCAGTGGGGCCCGACGGGACAACTCCTACGAGCAGTACGTC.

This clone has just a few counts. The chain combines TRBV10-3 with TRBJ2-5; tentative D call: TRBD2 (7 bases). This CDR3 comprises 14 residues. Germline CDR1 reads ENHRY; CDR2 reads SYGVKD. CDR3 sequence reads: CAPGRGRAGETQYF. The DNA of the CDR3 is TGTGCTCCGGGGAGGGGGAGGGCCGGTGAGACCCAGTACTTC.

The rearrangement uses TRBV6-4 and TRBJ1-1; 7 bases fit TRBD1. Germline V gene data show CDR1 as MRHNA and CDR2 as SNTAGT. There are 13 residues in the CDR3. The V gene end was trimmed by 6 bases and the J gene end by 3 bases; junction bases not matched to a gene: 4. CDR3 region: CASSPTGDTEAFF. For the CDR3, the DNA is TGTGCCAGCAGCCCAACAGGGGACACTGAAGCTTTCTTT.

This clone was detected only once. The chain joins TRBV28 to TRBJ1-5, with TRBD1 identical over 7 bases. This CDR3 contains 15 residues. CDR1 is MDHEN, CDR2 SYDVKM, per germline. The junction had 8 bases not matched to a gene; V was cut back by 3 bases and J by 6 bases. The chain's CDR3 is CASSFAGGIAQPQHF. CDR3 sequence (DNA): TGTGCCAGCAGTTTTGCAGGGGGTATAGCTCAGCCCCAGCATTTT.